This entry describes one TCR beta chain. Its antigen is unknown. Reverse transcription of extracted RNA yielded cDNA, which provided the sequencing template. Sequenced by immunoSEQ multiplex PCR; TCRdb stores in-frame clones only, minus some. Among 200,000 or so clones, roughly 64% were seen once, and the ten largest hold 5.5% to 6%. Indicated treatment: oral pan-JAK inhibitor, 5-10 mg twice daily. The data were obtained in a study of CD8+ T cells in alopecia areata. General study findings and limits: Under tofacitinib, numerous expanded lesional clonotypes remained detectable in scalp and blood. The study found TCR sharing across patients less clear than in mice, possibly for HLA reasons.

Germline-derived CDR1 and CDR2 are SQVTM and ANQGSEA. V was clipped by 4 bases and J by 7 bases, with 7 bases between them. This CDR3 contains 11 residues. Here the sequenced sample was CD4+ T cells sorted from blood, taken at week 24, from a patient treated with tofacitinib. The sequence was obtained from a human donor with alopecia areata. J is TRBJ1-4 and V is TRBV29-1, with a weak D call TRBD1 (5 bases). The CDR3 sequence: CSVGQGEKLFF. CDR3 DNA sequence: TGCAGCGTTGGCCAGGGTGAAAAACTGTTTTTT.